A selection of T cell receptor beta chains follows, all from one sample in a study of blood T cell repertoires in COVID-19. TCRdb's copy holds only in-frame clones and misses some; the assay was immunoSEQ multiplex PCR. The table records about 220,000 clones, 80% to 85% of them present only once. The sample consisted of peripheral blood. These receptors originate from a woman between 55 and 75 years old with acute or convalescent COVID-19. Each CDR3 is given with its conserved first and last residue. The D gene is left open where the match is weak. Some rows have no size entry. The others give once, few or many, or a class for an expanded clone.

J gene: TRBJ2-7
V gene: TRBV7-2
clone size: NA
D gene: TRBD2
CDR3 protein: CASSLTAGLYEQYF
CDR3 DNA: TGTGCCAGCAGCTTAACAGCGGGGCTTTACGAGCAGTACTTC

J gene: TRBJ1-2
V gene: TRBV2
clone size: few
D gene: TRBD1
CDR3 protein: CANTGEDGYTF
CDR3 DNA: TGTGCCAACACAGGGGAGGATGGCTACACCTTC

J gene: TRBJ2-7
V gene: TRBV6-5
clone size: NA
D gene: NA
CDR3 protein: CASRGSNQGKQYF
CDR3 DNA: TGTGCCAGCAGGGGGAGCAACCAGGGGAAGCAGTACTTC

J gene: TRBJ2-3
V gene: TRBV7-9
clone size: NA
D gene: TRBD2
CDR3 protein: CASSPLAGSTDTQYF
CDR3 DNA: TGTGCCAGCAGCCCGCTAGCGGGGAGCACAGATACGCAGTATTTT

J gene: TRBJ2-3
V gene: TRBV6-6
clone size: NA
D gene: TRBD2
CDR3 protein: CASRRRLLWEGLGNTQYF
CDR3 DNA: TGTGCCAGCAGACGACGGTTGCTATGGGAGGGCTTAGGGAATACGCAGTATTTT

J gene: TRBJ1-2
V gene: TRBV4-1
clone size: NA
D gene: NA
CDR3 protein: CASSRGRATGYGYTF
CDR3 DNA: TGCGCCAGCAGCCGAGGCAGGGCTACTGGGTATGGCTACACCTTC

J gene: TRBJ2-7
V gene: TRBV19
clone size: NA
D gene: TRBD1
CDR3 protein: CASSRKTGYEQYF
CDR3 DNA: TGTGCCAGTAGTAGAAAGACAGGGTACGAGCAGTACTTC

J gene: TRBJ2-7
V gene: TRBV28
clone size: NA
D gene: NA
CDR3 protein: CASSETTDYEQYF
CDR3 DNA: TGTGCCAGCAGTGAGACTACAGACTACGAGCAGTACTTC

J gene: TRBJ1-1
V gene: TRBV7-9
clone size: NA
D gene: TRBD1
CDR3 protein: CASSFGPQGVNTEAFF
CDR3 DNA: TGTGCCAGCAGCTTCGGCCCGCAGGGGGTCAACACTGAAGCTTTCTTT

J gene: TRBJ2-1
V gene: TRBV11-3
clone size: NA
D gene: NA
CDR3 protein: CASSPPGKGFNEQFF
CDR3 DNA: TGTGCCAGCAGCCCACCGGGGAAGGGATTCAATGAGCAGTTCTTC

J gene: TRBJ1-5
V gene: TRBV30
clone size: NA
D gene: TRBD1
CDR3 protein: CAWATGGNQPQHF
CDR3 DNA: TGTGCCTGGGCCACAGGGGGCAATCAGCCCCAGCATTTT

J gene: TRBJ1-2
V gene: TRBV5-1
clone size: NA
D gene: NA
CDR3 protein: CASSLGGSLNYGYTF
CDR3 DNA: TGCGCCAGCAGCTTGGGAGGGAGCCTTAACTATGGCTACACCTTC

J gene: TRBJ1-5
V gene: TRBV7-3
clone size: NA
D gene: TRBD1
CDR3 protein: CASRTYNRGARLRQPQHF
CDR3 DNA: TGTGCCAGCCGAACATACAACAGGGGAGCACGGTTGCGTCAGCCCCAGCATTTT

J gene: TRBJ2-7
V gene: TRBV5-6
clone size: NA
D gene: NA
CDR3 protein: CASSLEHEQYF
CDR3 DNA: TGTGCCAGCAGCTTGGAGCATGAGCAGTACTTC

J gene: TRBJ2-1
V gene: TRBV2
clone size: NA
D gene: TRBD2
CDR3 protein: CASSESGGLGEQFF
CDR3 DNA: TGTGCCAGCAGTGAGTCGGGGGGGTTGGGTGAGCAGTTCTTC

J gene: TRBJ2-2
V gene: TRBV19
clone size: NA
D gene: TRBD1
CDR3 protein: CASLNSGQGAGGELFF
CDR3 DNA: TGTGCCAGTTTGAACTCGGGACAGGGGGCCGGCGGGGAGCTGTTTTTT

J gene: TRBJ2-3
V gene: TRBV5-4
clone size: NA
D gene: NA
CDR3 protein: CASSLVDVVGADTQYF
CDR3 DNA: TGTGCCAGCAGCTTGGTAGATGTTGTCGGGGCAGATACGCAGTATTTT

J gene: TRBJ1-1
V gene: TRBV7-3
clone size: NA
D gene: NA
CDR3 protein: CASSLWPNTEAFF
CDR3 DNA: TGTGCCAGCAGCTTATGGCCGAACACTGAAGCTTTCTTT

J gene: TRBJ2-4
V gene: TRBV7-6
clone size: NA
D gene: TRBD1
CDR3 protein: CASSLDDRVSDNIQYF
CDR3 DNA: TGTGCCAGCAGCTTAGACGACAGGGTCAGCGATAACATTCAGTACTTC

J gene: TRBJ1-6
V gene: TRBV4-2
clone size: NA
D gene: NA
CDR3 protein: CASSQDPPLASNSPLHF
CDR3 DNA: TGTGCCAGCAGCCAAGACCCCCCCCTCGCAAGCAATTCACCCCTCCACTTT

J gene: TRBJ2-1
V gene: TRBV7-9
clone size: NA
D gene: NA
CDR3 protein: CASSLARGLDNEQFF
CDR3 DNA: TGTGCCAGCAGCTTAGCCCGAGGACTGGACAATGAGCAGTTCTTC

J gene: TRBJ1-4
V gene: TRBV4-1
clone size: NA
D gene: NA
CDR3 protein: CASSQDPAGGEKLFF
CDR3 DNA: TGCGCCAGCAGCCAAGATCCGGCAGGAGGTGAAAAACTGTTTTTT

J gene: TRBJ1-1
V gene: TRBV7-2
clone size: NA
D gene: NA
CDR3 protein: CASSLELRYTEAFF
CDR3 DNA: TGTGCCAGCAGCTTAGAGCTTCGGTACACTGAAGCTTTCTTT

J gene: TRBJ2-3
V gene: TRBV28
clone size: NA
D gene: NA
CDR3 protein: CASSFRQLSTDTQYF
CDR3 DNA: TGTGCCAGCAGTTTCCGACAGCTTAGCACAGATACGCAGTATTTT

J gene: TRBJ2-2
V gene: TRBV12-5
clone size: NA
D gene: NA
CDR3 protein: CASGPSQLSVPGELFF
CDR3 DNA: TGTGCTAGTGGTCCCTCCCAGTTATCTGTGCCCGGGGAGCTGTTTTTT

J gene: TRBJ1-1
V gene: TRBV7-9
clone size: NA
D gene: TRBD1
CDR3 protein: CASSRKTGDPNYTEAFF
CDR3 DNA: TGTGCCAGCAGCCGAAAAACAGGGGATCCGAACTACACTGAAGCTTTCTTT

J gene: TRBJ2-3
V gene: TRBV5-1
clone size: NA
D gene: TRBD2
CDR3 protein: CASGRTSGSPSTDTQYF
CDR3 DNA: TGCGCCAGCGGACGGACTAGCGGGAGTCCGAGCACAGATACGCAGTATTTT

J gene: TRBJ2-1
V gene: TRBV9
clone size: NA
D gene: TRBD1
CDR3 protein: CASSVSQGSYNEQFF
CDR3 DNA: TGTGCCAGCAGCGTATCACAGGGGTCCTACAATGAGCAGTTCTTC

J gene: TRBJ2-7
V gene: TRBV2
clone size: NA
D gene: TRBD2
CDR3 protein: CASRPGTSGYSYEQYF
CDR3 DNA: TGTGCCAGCAGACCCGGGACTAGCGGGTACTCCTACGAGCAGTACTTC

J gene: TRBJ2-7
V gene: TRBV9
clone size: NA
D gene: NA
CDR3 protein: CASSVDLTYYEQYF
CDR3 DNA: TGTGCCAGCAGCGTAGACCTAACTTACTACGAGCAGTACTTC

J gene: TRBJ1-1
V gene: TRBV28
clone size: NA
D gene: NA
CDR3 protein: CASSSPRAEAFF
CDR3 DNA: TGTGCCAGCAGTTCCCCCAGGGCTGAAGCTTTCTTT

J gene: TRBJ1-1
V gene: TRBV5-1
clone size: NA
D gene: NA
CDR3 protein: CASRLTLGGGVLSGTEAFF
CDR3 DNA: TGCGCCAGCAGACTTACCCTCGGGGGGGGAGTACTATCGGGCACTGAAGCTTTCTTT

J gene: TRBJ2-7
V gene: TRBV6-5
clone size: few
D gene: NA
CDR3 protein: CACVISAGHEQYF
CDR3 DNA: TGTGCCTGCGTCATTTCGGCGGGTCACGAGCAGTACTTC

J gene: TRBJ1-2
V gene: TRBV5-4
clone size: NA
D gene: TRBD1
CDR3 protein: CASRKTGGSGYTF
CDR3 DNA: TGTGCCAGCAGGAAGACAGGGGGTTCAGGCTACACCTTC

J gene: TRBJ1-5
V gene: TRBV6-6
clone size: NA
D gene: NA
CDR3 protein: CASSYSQGYSNQPQHF
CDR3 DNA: TGTGCCAGCAGTTACTCCCAGGGGTATAGCAATCAGCCCCAGCATTTT

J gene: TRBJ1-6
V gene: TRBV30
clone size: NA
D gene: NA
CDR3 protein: CARRPSGDSPLHF
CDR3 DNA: TGTGCCCGCCGACCATCAGGTGATTCACCCCTCCACTTT

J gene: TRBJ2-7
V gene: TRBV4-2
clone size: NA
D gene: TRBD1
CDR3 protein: CASSHGQDIYEQYF
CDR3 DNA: TGTGCCAGCAGCCACGGACAGGATATCTACGAGCAGTACTTC

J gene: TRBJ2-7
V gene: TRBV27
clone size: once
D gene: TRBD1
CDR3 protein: CASSSGTVKTLYEQYF
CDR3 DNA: TGTGCCAGCAGTTCCGGGACAGTAAAGACCCTCTACGAGCAGTACTTC

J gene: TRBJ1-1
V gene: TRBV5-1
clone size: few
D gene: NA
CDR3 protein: CASSLDRDRAFF
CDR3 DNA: TGCGCCAGCAGCTTGGACAGGGATCGGGCTTTCTTT

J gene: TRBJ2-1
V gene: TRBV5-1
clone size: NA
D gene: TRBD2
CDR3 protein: CASSLGLAGTNEQFF
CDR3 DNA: TGCGCCAGCAGCTTGGGACTAGCGGGGACTAATGAGCAGTTCTTC

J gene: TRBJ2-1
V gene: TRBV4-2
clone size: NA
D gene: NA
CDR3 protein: CASSQEFGNEQFF
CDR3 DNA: TGTGCCAGCAGCCAAGAGTTCGGCAATGAGCAGTTCTTC

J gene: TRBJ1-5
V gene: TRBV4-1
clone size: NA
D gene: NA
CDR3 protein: CASSPGGLNQPQHF
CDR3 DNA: TGCGCCAGCAGCCCTGGGGGCCTGAATCAGCCCCAGCATTTT

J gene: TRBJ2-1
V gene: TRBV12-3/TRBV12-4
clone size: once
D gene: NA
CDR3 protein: CASSTGPFAEQFF
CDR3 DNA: TGTGCCAGCAGTACAGGCCCCTTTGCCGAGCAGTTCTTC

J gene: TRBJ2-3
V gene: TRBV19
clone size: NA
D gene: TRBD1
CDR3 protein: CASSDRGQPDTQYF
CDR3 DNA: TGTGCCAGTAGTGACAGGGGGCAACCAGATACGCAGTATTTT

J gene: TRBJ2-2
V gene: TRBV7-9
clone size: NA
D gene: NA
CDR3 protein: CASSFSSPFANTGELFF
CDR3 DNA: TGTGCCAGCAGTTTTAGCAGCCCGTTCGCGAACACCGGGGAGCTGTTTTTT

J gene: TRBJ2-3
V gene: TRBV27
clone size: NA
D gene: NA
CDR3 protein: CASRPTWADTQYF
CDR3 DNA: TGTGCCAGCAGGCCAACTTGGGCCGATACGCAGTATTTT

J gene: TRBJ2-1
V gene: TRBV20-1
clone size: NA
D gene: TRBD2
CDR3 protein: CSASRARGSGGFYNEQFF
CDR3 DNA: TGCAGTGCTAGTAGGGCCCGAGGATCGGGGGGGTTCTACAATGAGCAGTTCTTC

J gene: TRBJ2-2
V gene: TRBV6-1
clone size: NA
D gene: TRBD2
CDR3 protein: CASSDLAGGPGELFF
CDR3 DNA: TGTGCCAGCAGTGATTTAGCGGGGGGGCCCGGGGAGCTGTTTTTT

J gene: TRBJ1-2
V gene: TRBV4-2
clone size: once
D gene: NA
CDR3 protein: CASSQDPGIAQGGYTF
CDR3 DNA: TGTGCCAGCAGCCAAGATCCCGGTATAGCCCAGGGTGGCTACACCTTC